One sample yielded the 4 T cell receptor beta chains listed below, sequenced in a study of T-cell memory formation after mild COVID-19. TCRdb reanalysed the 5' RACE reads using MiXCR and keeps one entry per CDR3 protein. There are 50,000 to 60,000 distinct CDR3 sequences in the sample; around a quarter occur only once, and more than 40% lies in the top ten. The sequenced sample was PBMCs or a T cell subset sorted from them (not recorded which). These receptors all stem from a young man who had mild COVID-19 (a few samples of this study predate the infection). Cell type and time point are not known.

The chain is built from TRBV6-2 or TRBV6-3 and TRBJ2-7; TRBD2 agrees at 9 bases. The CDR3 loop spans 16 amino acids. The V gene's germline CDR1 is MNHEY and CDR2 SVGEGT. The junction had 12 bases not matched to a gene; V was cut back by 5 bases and J by 4 bases. CDR3 residues: CASSEPLAGWGYEQYV. The CDR3 DNA is TGTGCCAGCAGTGAACCACTAGCGGGCTGGGGGTACGAGCAGTACGTC.

The chain links TRBV29-1 to TRBJ2-4; D may correspond to TRBD1 or TRBD2 (5 bases each). CDR3 length: 12 residues. Per germline, CDR1 SQVTM and CDR2 ANQGSEA. Trimming shortened V by 6 bases and J by 5 bases, and 11 bases separated the two germline ends. CDR3 amino acids: CSVGDGENIQYF. The CDR3 coding sequence is TGCAGCGTCGGGGACGGAGAAAACATTCAGTACTTC.

This clonotype was found a few times. V is TRBV4-3 and J is TRBJ2-3; TRBD2 matches at 8 bases. This CDR3 is 16 amino acids long. Germline V CDR1 and CDR2: LGHNA, YSLEER. The junction had 4 bases not matched to a gene; V was cut back by 0 bases and J by 2 bases. CDR3 sequence (DNA): TGCGCCAGCAGCCAAGAGGACGGGGGGGTCACAGATACGCAGTATTTT. It encodes CASSQEDGGVTDTQYF.

The chain links TRBV5-8 to TRBJ2-1; D gene ambiguous. The ends were cut back, 0 bases at V and 2 bases at J, with 18 bases in the middle. Germline V CDR1 and CDR2: SGHTS, YDEGEE. The length of the CDR3 is 18 residues. CDR3 amino acids: CASSLDTYTAWPYNEQFF. DNA for the CDR3: TGTGCCAGCAGCTTGGATACCTACACGGCTTGGCCCTACAATGAGCAGTTCTTC.